The source of this T cell receptor beta chain is a study of T cell responses to AZD1222 COVID-19 vaccine. General study results and limits: Among vaccine-associated CD4 TCRs, coverage spanned spike, with dominance at 160-218 and 743-854. Only five or six individuals given AZD1222 were seropositive at baseline. Variant regions that are unmutated are reportedly the target of nearly half of spike-specific TCRs. The sample set comprised mostly white British donors with more females, and clonal diversity was possibly underestimated.

Data came from immunoSEQ multiplex PCR; TCRdb stores just in-frame clones and leaves some out. This sample has some 92,000 clones, with approximately 90% found just once. The CDR3 totals 15 residues. Germline-derived CDR1 and CDR2 are LNHNV and YYDKDF (reference sequence). The ends lost 5 bases at V and 5 bases at J; junction bases unmatched: 12. This clone was found a few times. Its target is not known. The clonotype was recovered from an adult in good health. The V call is TRBV15, the J call TRBJ2-7; 7 nucleotides align to TRBD1. The sequencing here drew on peripheral blood, taken on day 0 of MenACWY control vaccination. The CDR3 sequence: CATSPQGQRDHEQYF. CDR3 in DNA: TGTGCCACCAGCCCCCAGGGACAGCGTGACCACGAGCAGTACTTC.